This entry lists 26 T cell receptor beta chains sequenced from one sample in a study of T cell responses to AZD1222 COVID-19 vaccine. TCRdb's copy holds only in-frame clones and misses some; the assay was immunoSEQ multiplex PCR. The data show about 100,000 clones, around 90% seen once. Material: peripheral blood, obtained on day 0 of MenACWY control vaccination. All receptors come from an adult in good health.

The chain's CDR3 is CASSLLPFDRNQPQHF. CDR3 in DNA: TGTGCCAGCAGTTTGTTGCCCTTCGACAGAAATCAGCCCCAGCATTTT. V is TRBV27 and J is TRBJ1-5, with D possibly matching TRBD1 (5 bases). This CDR3 contains 16 residues. Germline-derived CDR1 and CDR2 are MNHEY and SMNVEV (reference sequence). Trimming cost V 3 bases and J 4 bases, with 16 bases left between them.

The gene calls are TRBV7-6 and TRBJ2-3; tentatively, D is TRBD2 (8 bases). This CDR3 has 18 amino acids. V lost 5 bases, J lost 2 bases, and 23 bases lay in between. Germline CDR1 reads SGHVS; CDR2 reads FNYEAQ. CDR3 in DNA: TGTGCCAGCAGCCCTAGGCCGGGAGGGGGCGGATTCACAGATACGCAGTATTTT. Translated: CASSPRPGGGGFTDTQYF.

V is TRBV9 and J is TRBJ2-3; TRBD1 matches at 8 bases. The length of the CDR3 is 14 residues. CDR1 SGDLS and CDR2 YYNGEE come from the germline V gene. J gave up 8 bases and V 3 bases, and 8 bases lay outside the gene matches. The chain's CDR3 is CASSGSRGPATQYF. CDR3 DNA sequence: TGTGCCAGCAGCGGCAGCAGGGGGCCGGCTACGCAGTATTTT.

The chain links TRBV3-1 (or the pseudogene TRBV3-2) to TRBJ2-7; TRBD2 is a possible D gene (6 bases). V was cut by 4 bases and J by 9 bases, with 22 bases left in between. From germline, CDR1 is LGHDT and CDR2 YNNKEL (reference sequence). This CDR3 comprises 15 residues. The CDR3 loop reads CASSLTGTSLLGQYF. The CDR3 nucleotides read TGTGCCAGCAGCCTCACCGGGACTTCTTTACTCGGGCAGTACTTC.

The chain links TRBV3-1 (or the pseudogene TRBV3-2) to TRBJ1-2; D is unclear. The CDR3 spans 14 residues. Trimming left V 1 base short and J 3 bases short, with 9 bases between. Germline V gene data show CDR1 as LGHDT and CDR2 as YNNKEL (reference sequence). CDR3 coding DNA: TGTGCCAGCAGCCAAGGGCAGACCTACTATGGCTACACCTTC. It yields the protein CASSQGQTYYGYTF.

The V and J genes are TRBV7-8 and TRBJ1-1, with 8 bases lining up with TRBD1. The J segment lost 1 base and the V segment lost 5 bases, leaving 6 bases of the junction unmatched. CDR3 size: 15 residues. From germline, CDR1 is SGHVS and CDR2 FQNEAQ. CDR3 nucleotides: TGTGCCAGCAGCCCGGGTGGACAGGGGAACACTGAAGCTTTCTTT. Translation: CASSPGGQGNTEAFF.

This clone was picked up a small number of times. The gene calls are TRBV19 and TRBJ1-2, with D unclear. Looked up from germline, CDR1 is LNHDA and CDR2 is SQIVND (reference sequence). The length of the CDR3 is 12 residues. Trimming pared 5 bases from V and 8 bases from J, leaving 12 bases between. The CDR3 region has the DNA TGTGCCAGTAGTCCTCAGGAAGGAGGCTACACCTTC. Its translation is CASSPQEGGYTF.

The V call is TRBV3-1 (or the pseudogene TRBV3-2), the J call TRBJ2-4; the match to TRBD1 covers 9 bases. Germline CDR1 is LGHDT and CDR2 is YNNKEL (reference sequence). With V trimmed by 4 bases and J by 3 bases, 7 bases remained unmatched. CDR3 length equals 16 residues. Here the CDR3 DNA reads TGTGCCAGCAGCCCGGGACAGGGAACGATCAAAAACATTCAGTACTTC. Protein sequence: CASSPGQGTIKNIQYF.

The chain has TRBV30 and TRBJ2-7, with D uncertain. The CDR3 has 13 residues. The germline V gene encodes CDR1 GTSNPN and CDR2 SVGIG (reference sequence). V lost 2 bases to trimming and J lost 2 bases, with 10 bases between them. In nucleotides, the CDR3 is TGTGCCTGGAGTCGGCAGGAGACCTACGAGCAGTACTTC. It specifies CAWSRQETYEQYF.

This clone showed up just a few times. The genes are TRBV30 and TRBJ1-2; 7 bases are a match to TRBD1. Germline V gene sequence: CDR1 GTSNPN, CDR2 SVGIG (reference sequence). J lost 4 bases, V lost 2 bases, and 4 bases had no gene match. CDR3 size: 13 residues. CDR3 sequence (DNA): TGTGCCTGGAGTCCCCCAGGGGGCTATGGCTACACCTTC. Translating it yields CAWSPPGGYGYTF. Full variable domain (outside the CDR3, taken from reference TRBV30 and TRBJ1-2): SQTIHQWPATLVQPVGSPLSLECTVEGTSNPNLYWYRQAAGRGLQLLFYSVGIGQISSEVPQNLSASRPQDRQFILSSKKLLLSDSGFYLCAWSPPGGYGYTFGSGTRLTVV.

The genes are TRBV6-5 and TRBJ2-7; TRBD1 matches at 10 bases. The CDR3 loop spans 15 amino acids. The germline gives CDR1 MNHEY, CDR2 SVGAGI. Unmatched junction bases numbered 9, after V lost 8 bases and J lost 2 bases. The CDR3 protein is CASWIRQGAPYEQYF. As DNA, the CDR3 is TGTGCCAGCTGGATTCGACAGGGGGCCCCCTACGAGCAGTACTTC.

This rearrangement joins TRBV7-9 to TRBJ2-7; possible D gene TRBD1, 6 bases. This CDR3 spans 16 amino acids. CDR1 SEHNR and CDR2 FQNEAQ come from the germline V gene (reference sequence). Trimming stripped 5 bases from V and 0 bases from J, with 17 bases between. Written as DNA, the CDR3 is TGTGCCAGCAGCACGGGCCCAAGGGGGTTCTCCTACGAGCAGTACTTC. As protein: CASSTGPRGFSYEQYF.

The chain combines TRBV19 with TRBJ1-2, with 9 bases aligning to TRBD1. Per the germline V gene, CDR1 is LNHDA and CDR2 is SQIVND (reference sequence). V lost 5 bases, J lost 1 base, and 5 bases stayed unmatched. This CDR3 is built from 15 residues. CDR3 amino acids: CASSAPGQGNYGYTF. The CDR3 region has the DNA TGTGCCAGTAGTGCCCCGGGACAGGGTAACTATGGCTACACCTTC.

This clone showed up just once. J is TRBJ1-6 and V is TRBV30, with unresolved D. Trimming cost V 5 bases and J 7 bases, with 12 bases left between them. The CDR3 extends over 13 amino acids. Germline V gene lookup returns CDR1 GTSNPN and CDR2 SVGIG (reference sequence). CDR3 bases: TGTGCCTGGTCAAGGGTGGGGAATTCACCCCTCCACTTT. It yields the protein CAWSRVGNSPLHF.

The chain couples TRBV6-5 to TRBJ2-5; TRBD2 matches at 8 bases. Trimming at V came to 4 bases and at J to 4 bases, leaving 5 bases not matched to a gene. The CDR3 contains 14 residues. Germline V gives CDR1 MNHEY, CDR2 SVGAGI. The CDR3 DNA is TGTGCCAGCAGTTTCAACGGGGGGGTAGAGACCCAGTACTTC. This gives the protein CASSFNGGVETQYF.

The chain links TRBV3-1 (or the pseudogene TRBV3-2) to TRBJ1-1; 8 bases align to TRBD1. Trimming at V came to 5 bases and at J to 5 bases, leaving 10 bases not matched to a gene. The CDR3 runs 15 residues. Germline CDR1 is LGHDT and CDR2 is YNNKEL (reference sequence). The CDR3 region has the DNA TGTGCCAGCAGCTGGGCGGGAACAGGGGGAACTGAAGCTTTCTTT. It specifies CASSWAGTGGTEAFF.

The chain uses TRBV6-5 and TRBJ2-7; TRBD1 matches 9 bases. V shed 6 bases, J shed 2 bases, and the junction held 8 bases outside the gene matches. CDR3 length: 15 residues. Germline values: CDR1 MNHEY, CDR2 SVGAGI. The DNA for the CDR3 is TGTGCCAGCAGGTCTTCCGGGACAGGGACCTACGAGCAGTACTTC. This codes for CASRSSGTGTYEQYF.

This clone appeared a single time. The chain uses TRBV2 and TRBJ2-3; a weak D match, TRBD2 (5 bases). V was trimmed by 4 bases and J by 4 bases, leaving 12 bases between them. The germline CDR1 and CDR2 sequences are SNHLY and FYNNEI. CDR3 length: 14 amino acids. CDR3 residues: CASSALALADTQYF. The CDR3 region has the DNA TGTGCCAGCAGTGCGCTAGCCCTCGCAGATACGCAGTATTTT.

The chain joins TRBV10-2 to TRBJ1-1; the D is unclear. Germline CDR1 is WSHSY and CDR2 is SAAADI. The CDR3 loop spans 15 amino acids. V was shortened by 4 bases and J by 2 bases, with 14 bases between the two germline ends. The DNA of the CDR3 is TGCGCCAGCAGTGCGAGACCTTGGCCCAACACTGAAGCTTTCTTT. It translates to CASSARPWPNTEAFF.

This rearrangement joins TRBV2 to TRBJ2-7; D is undetermined. The CDR3 loop spans 13 amino acids. Germline-derived CDR1 and CDR2 are SNHLY and FYNNEI. V was clipped by 5 bases and J by 9 bases, with 17 bases between them. The CDR3 is CASSLRTEIWQYF. CDR3 bases: TGTGCCAGCAGTCTACGGACGGAAATCTGGCAGTACTTC. The full variable domain, in which reference TRBV2 and TRBJ2-7 provide the parts outside the CDR3, is EPEVTQTPSHQVTQMGQEVILRCVPISNHLYFYWYRQILGQKVEFLVSFYNNEISEKSEIFDDQFSVERPDGSNFTLKIRSTKLEDSAMYFCASSLRTEIWQYFGPGTRLTVT.

This chain joins TRBV7-9 and TRBJ2-3; D possibly matches TRBD1 or TRBD2 (5 bases each). Germline CDR1 and CDR2: SEHNR and FQNEAQ (reference sequence). The CDR3 spans 14 residues. V was cut by 5 bases and J by 5 bases, with 14 bases left in between. CDR3 DNA sequence: TGTGCCAGCAGCCCCTGGGACGAGCAAGATACGCAGTATTTT. Translating gives CASSPWDEQDTQYF.

The chain combines TRBV30 with TRBJ1-1; TRBD1 matches 7 bases. Trimming at V came to 4 bases and at J to 5 bases, leaving 16 bases not matched to a gene. Germline V gene lookup returns CDR1 GTSNPN and CDR2 SVGIG (reference sequence). The CDR3 is 16 residues long. CDR3 DNA sequence: TGTGCCTGGAAGTCCTTCGGGTTTGGGACAGAGACTGAAGCTTTCTTT. Amino acid sequence: CAWKSFGFGTETEAFF. Combining the CDR3 with reference TRBV30 and TRBJ1-1 gives the whole variable domain SQTIHQWPATLVQPVGSPLSLECTVEGTSNPNLYWYRQAAGRGLQLLFYSVGIGQISSEVPQNLSASRPQDRQFILSSKKLLLSDSGFYLCAWKSFGFGTETEAFFGQGTRLTVV.

This chain links TRBV13 with TRBJ2-5, with 13 nucleotides matching TRBD2. This CDR3 has 16 residues. The germline V gene encodes CDR1 PRHDT and CDR2 FYEKMQ (reference sequence). The ends lost 4 bases at V and 6 bases at J; junction bases unmatched: 8. The CDR3 region is CASSSTSGLAGKTQYF. CDR3 DNA sequence: TGTGCCAGCAGCTCCACATCGGGACTAGCGGGGAAGACCCAGTACTTC.

This chain connects TRBV3-1 (or the pseudogene TRBV3-2) to TRBJ2-7; 8 nucleotides line up with TRBD2. The V gene's germline CDR1 is LGHDT and CDR2 YNNKEL (reference sequence). The V gene end was trimmed by 1 base and the J gene end by 6 bases; junction bases not matched to a gene: 8. The CDR3 consists of 15 residues. The CDR3 protein is CASSQGPAGVLEQYF. CDR3 coding DNA: TGTGCCAGCAGCCAAGGTCCAGCGGGGGTTCTCGAGCAGTACTTC.

The CDR3 sequence: CASSRAQARVTEAFF. The DNA of the CDR3 is TGTGCCAGCAGCCGCGCCCAGGCCAGGGTCACTGAAGCTTTCTTT. This chain joins TRBV7-2 and TRBJ1-1; tentatively, D is TRBD1 (5 bases). V lost 5 bases to trimming and J lost 4 bases, with 17 bases between them. Looked up from germline, CDR1 is SGHTA and CDR2 is FQGNSA. The CDR3 consists of 15 residues. The full variable domain, in which reference TRBV7-2 and TRBJ1-1 provide the parts outside the CDR3, is GAGVSQSPSNKVTEKGKDVELRCDPISGHTALYWYRQSLGQGLEFLIYFQGNSAPDKSGLPSDRFSAERTGGSVSTLTIQRTQQEDSAVYLCASSRAQARVTEAFFGQGTRLTVV.

The V gene is TRBV19, the J gene TRBJ1-4; 7 nucleotides line up with TRBD1. The junction had 6 bases not matched to a gene; V was cut back by 6 bases and J by 8 bases. Germline loops: CDR1 LNHDA, CDR2 SQIVND (reference sequence). The CDR3 runs 13 residues. CDR3 bases: TGTGCCAGTAGAAAACAGGGGCAGGAAAAACTGTTTTTT. Protein: CASRKQGQEKLFF.